The T cell receptor beta chain under discussion was sequenced for a study of post-analysis software for immune sequencing data (dated by TCRdb to the mid-2010s). Study-wide context: Disease courses on record covered relapsing-remitting, secondary progressive and progressive-relapsing multiple sclerosis, though some patients had no subtype annotation. A subset of samples was prepared in parallel using single-end sample barcoding, then pooled and co-amplified after Illumina adapter ligation. The patient repertoires were set against 10 or so previously published healthy control repertoires from donors whose ages ranged from roughly 6 to 25 years. The study at large found these results: When samples were clustered directly using the F measure, samples prepared in the same batch co-clustered strongly, which prompted a batch-effect correction. The control group was slightly older than the multiple sclerosis patient group. A handful of TRBV segments, including TRBV5-6, TRBV5-1 and TRBV20-1, were significantly more frequent in patients than controls. Significantly lower normalized Chao1 diversity was found in multiple sclerosis patients than in controls, suggesting substantial peripheral T-cell clonal expansion.

To demonstrate the VDJtools post-analysis software, TCR beta repertoires were profiled from the peripheral blood of over ten young patients with multiple sclerosis. Multiple sclerosis patients were children and adolescents aged 6 to 15 years. As to this clonotype: Its antigen target is currently unknown. No base-level quality is on record; no much larger clone is a single base apart.

Library preparation used PCR. Instrument used: Illumina HiSeq 2500. Unique molecular identifiers were incorporated into TCR beta cDNA libraries to reduce PCR and sequencing biases. Per 1 to 10 million input T cells, 500,000 or so cDNA molecules were obtained, such that each molecule approximated one T cell. The same protocol used for the earlier healthy control dataset was applied to prepare and sequence the patient libraries. Within a given batch, samples were prepared together, multiplexed and sequenced on the same HiSeq lane. The paper's data handling went like this. Raw barcoded reads were processed with MIGEC, and single-read molecular identifier groups were discarded before consensus assembly and CDR3 extraction. VDJtools was used for post-analysis of the clonotype tables, and diversity was normalized by down-sampling every dataset to the size of the smallest sample. In repertoire overlap clustering, CDR3 amino acid sequences, but not nucleotide sequences, were matched to correct batch-related cross-sample contamination. TCRdb passed the public sequencing reads through fastp at Q25 and MiXCR, retaining productive beta sequences. Identical CDR3 protein sequences are pooled into one entry, listed with their most common genes and DNA. TCRdb, rather than the study authors, made the V and J calls. Within this sample are roughly 580,000 distinct CDR3 sequences, with 44% of them counted one time only. The ten largest make up around 1.7% of the sample.

Based on the germline V gene (reference sequence), the CDR1 and CDR2 sequences are DFQATT and SNEGSKA. The CDR3 covers 14 residues, taking in both the cysteine and the phenylalanine. Kept here is only the CDR3 DNA, which spans 42 bases and is read in frame from base 1. The sequenced sample consisted of blood. This sequence originates from a girl aged 5-17 years with multiple sclerosis. The chain joins TRBV20-1 to TRBJ2-7; TRBD2 matches 11 bases in the middle. The J call may be in error: the DNA end matches TRBJ2-5 better. The DNA reads TGCGGCTCTTCTAGCGGGGGGCCGAAAGAGACCCAGTACTTC. Its amino acids are CGSSSGGPKETQYF.